These 10 T cell receptor beta chains were all obtained from the same sample, sequenced in a study of T cell responses to AZD1222 COVID-19 vaccine. TCRdb's table, derived via immunoSEQ multiplex PCR, lists solely in-frame clones and lacks some. Of roughly 120,000 clones listed, 70% to 90% were seen once; the top ten hold 3% to 4%. The sequencing here drew on peripheral blood, taken on day 0 of MenACWY control vaccination. Receptor source: an adult in good health.

This clone was observed once. The chain links TRBV6-5 to TRBJ1-4; 7 positions agree with TRBD1. In germline, CDR1 is MNHEY, CDR2 SVGAGI. The J segment lost 7 bases and the V segment lost 11 bases, leaving 13 bases of the junction unmatched. This CDR3 contains 14 residues. Here the CDR3 DNA reads TGTGCCGCATCGACAGGGTCTAGCGGTGAAAAACTGTTTTTT. Protein sequence: CAASTGSSGEKLFF.

The rearrangement uses TRBV10-3 and TRBJ2-1, with D maybe TRBD1 (6 bases). This CDR3 comprises 12 residues. The germline CDR1 and CDR2 sequences are ENHRY and SYGVKD. Trimming pared 3 bases from V and 7 bases from J, leaving 7 bases between. The CDR3 DNA reads TGTGCCATCAGTGACAGGGGTAATGAGCAGTTCTTC. Translation: CAISDRGNEQFF.

The chain is built from TRBV2 and TRBJ2-7, with TRBD1 as a possible D gene (5 bases). The germline CDR1 and CDR2 sequences are SNHLY and FYNNEI. The CDR3 covers 13 residues. Trimming took off 4 bases at V and 6 bases at J, with 13 bases between the two ends. The CDR3 here is CASSGDSHAEQYF. DNA for the CDR3: TGTGCCAGCAGTGGAGACAGTCATGCCGAGCAGTACTTC.

The chain joins TRBV4-1 to TRBJ1-6; a possible D gene is TRBD1 (5 bases). The ends were cut back, 0 bases at V and 3 bases at J, with 9 bases in the middle. CDR3 length equals 16 residues. Germline V lookup: CDR1 MGHRA, CDR2 YSYEKL. The CDR3 protein is CASSQDQGVYNSPLHF. Written as DNA, the CDR3 is TGCGCCAGCAGCCAAGACCAAGGGGTCTATAATTCACCCCTCCACTTT.

CDR3: CASSEGVGAYGYTF. CDR3 coding DNA: TGTGCCAGCAGTGAAGGGGTAGGGGCCTATGGCTACACCTTC. The chain employs TRBV6-1 and TRBJ1-2, with D perhaps TRBD1 (5 bases). The CDR3 runs to 14 residues. The germline CDR1 and CDR2 sequences are MNHNS and SASEGT. Trimming stripped 1 base from V and 4 bases from J, with 10 bases between.

V and J are TRBV19 and TRBJ2-3; 7 bases map to TRBD1. The V segment lost 3 bases and the J segment 4 bases; nucleotides outside the gene matches: 1. The CDR3 extends over 13 amino acids. In germline, CDR1 is LNHDA, CDR2 SQIVND (reference sequence). DNA for the CDR3: TGTGCCAGTAGTATGGGACAGCCAGATACGCAGTATTTT. Encoded protein: CASSMGQPDTQYF.

The gene calls are TRBV19 and TRBJ1-4; D is unclear. Trimming removed 3 bases at V and 0 bases at J, with 8 bases between. CDR1 LNHDA and CDR2 SQIVND come from the germline V gene (reference sequence). The CDR3 loop spans 15 amino acids. The DNA of the CDR3 is TGTGCCAGTAGTATCGTGGGTGCAACTAATGAAAAACTGTTTTTT. It codes for CASSIVGATNEKLFF.

The chain uses TRBV12-5 and TRBJ1-1; D is undetermined. V lost 2 bases and J lost 0, with 4 bases in between. CDR3 length equals 13 residues. Germline CDR1 and CDR2: LGHNT and FRNRAP. The CDR3 reads CASGLTVNTEAFF. CDR3 DNA sequence: TGTGCTAGTGGTTTGACAGTGAACACTGAAGCTTTCTTT.

J is TRBJ1-1 and V is TRBV6-5; 10 bases fit TRBD1. CDR3 size: 13 residues. Germline assignment: CDR1 MNHEY and CDR2 SVGAGI. The J segment lost 11 bases and the V segment lost 2 bases, leaving 5 bases of the junction unmatched. CDR3 protein: CASSYGTGVSAFF. CDR3 nucleotides: TGTGCCAGCAGTTACGGGACAGGGGTGAGCGCTTTCTTT.

This clone appeared a single time. This chain links TRBV3-1 (or the pseudogene TRBV3-2) with TRBJ2-1, with unresolved D. CDR3 length equals 14 residues. Germline V gives CDR1 LGHDT, CDR2 YNNKEL (reference sequence). The V end lost 0 bases, the J end lost 9 bases, and 12 bases lay between the germline ends. This chain's CDR3 is CASSQDRSMGEQFF. The DNA for the CDR3 is TGTGCCAGCAGCCAAGACAGGTCGATGGGTGAGCAGTTCTTC.